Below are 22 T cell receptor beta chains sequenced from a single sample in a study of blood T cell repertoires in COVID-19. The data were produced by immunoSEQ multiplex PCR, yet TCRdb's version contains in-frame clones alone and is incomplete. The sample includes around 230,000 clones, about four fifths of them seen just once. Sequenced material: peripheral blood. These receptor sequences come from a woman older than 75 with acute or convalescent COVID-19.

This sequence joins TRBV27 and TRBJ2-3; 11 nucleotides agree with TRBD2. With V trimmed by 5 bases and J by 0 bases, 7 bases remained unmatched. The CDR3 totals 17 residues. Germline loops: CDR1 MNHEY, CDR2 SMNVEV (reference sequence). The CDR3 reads CASSTTSGTPSTDTQYF. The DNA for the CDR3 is TGTGCCAGCAGTACGACTAGCGGGACCCCTAGCACAGATACGCAGTATTTT.

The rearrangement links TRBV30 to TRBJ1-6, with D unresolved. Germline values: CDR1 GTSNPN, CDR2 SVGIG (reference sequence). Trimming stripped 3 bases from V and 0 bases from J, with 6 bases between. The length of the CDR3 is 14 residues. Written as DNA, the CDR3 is TGTGCCTGGAGCGCGAGCTCCTATAATTCACCCCTCCACTTT. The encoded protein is CAWSASSYNSPLHF.

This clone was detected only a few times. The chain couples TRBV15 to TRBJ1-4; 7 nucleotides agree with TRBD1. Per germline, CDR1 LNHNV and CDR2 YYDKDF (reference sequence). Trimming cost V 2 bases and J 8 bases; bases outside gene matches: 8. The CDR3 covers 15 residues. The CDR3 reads CATSRPDRLDEKLFF. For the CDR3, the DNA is TGTGCCACCAGCAGACCGGACAGGCTAGACGAAAAACTGTTTTTT. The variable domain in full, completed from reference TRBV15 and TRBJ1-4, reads DAMVIQNPRYQVTQFGKPVTLSCSQTLNHNVMYWYQQKSSQAPKLLFHYYDKDFNNEADTPDNFQSRRPNTSFCFLDIRSPGLGDTAMYLCATSRPDRLDEKLFFGSGTQLSVL.

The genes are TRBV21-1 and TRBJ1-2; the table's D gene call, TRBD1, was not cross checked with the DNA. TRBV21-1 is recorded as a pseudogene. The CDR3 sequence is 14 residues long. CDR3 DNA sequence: TGTGCCAGCAGCAGACCGACAGGGGACCATGGCTACACCTTC. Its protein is CASSRPTGDHGYTF.

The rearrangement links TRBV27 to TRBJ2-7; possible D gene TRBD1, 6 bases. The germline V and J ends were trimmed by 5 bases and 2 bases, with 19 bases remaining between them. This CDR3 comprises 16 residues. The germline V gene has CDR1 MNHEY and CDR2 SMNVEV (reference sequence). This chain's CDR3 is CASSRNRVDPTYEQYF. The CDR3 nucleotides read TGTGCCAGCAGTAGAAACAGGGTTGACCCCACCTACGAGCAGTACTTC.

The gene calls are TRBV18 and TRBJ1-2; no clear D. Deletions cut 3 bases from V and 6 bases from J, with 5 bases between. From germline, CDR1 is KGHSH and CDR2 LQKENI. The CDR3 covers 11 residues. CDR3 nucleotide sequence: TGTGCCAGCTCACCTTCAGATGGCTACACCTTC. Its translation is CASSPSDGYTF. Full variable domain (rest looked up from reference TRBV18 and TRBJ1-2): NAGVMQNPRHLVRRRGQEARLRCSPMKGHSHVYWYRQLPEEGLKFMVYLQKENIIDESGMPKERFSAEFPKEGPSILRIQQVVRGDSAAYFCASSPSDGYTFGSGTRLTVV.

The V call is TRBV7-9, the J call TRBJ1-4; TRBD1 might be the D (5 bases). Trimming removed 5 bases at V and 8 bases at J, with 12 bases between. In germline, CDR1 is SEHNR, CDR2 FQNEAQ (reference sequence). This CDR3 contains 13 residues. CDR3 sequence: CASSHQGGEKLFF. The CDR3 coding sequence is TGTGCCAGCAGCCACCAGGGCGGCGAAAAACTGTTTTTT.

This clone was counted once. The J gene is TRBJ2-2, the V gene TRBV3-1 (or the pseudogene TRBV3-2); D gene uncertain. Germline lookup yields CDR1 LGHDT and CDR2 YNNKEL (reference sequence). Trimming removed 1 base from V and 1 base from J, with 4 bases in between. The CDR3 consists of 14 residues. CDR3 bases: TGTGCCAGCAGCCAAGTCGGGAACACCGGGGAGCTGTTTTTT. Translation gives CASSQVGNTGELFF.

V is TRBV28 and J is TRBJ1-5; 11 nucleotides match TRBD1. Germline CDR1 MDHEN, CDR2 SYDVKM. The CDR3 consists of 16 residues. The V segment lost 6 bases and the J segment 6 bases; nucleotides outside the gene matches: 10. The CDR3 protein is CASRAGGQGDGQPQHF. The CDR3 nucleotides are TGTGCCAGCAGGGCAGGGGGACAGGGGGACGGTCAGCCCCAGCATTTT.

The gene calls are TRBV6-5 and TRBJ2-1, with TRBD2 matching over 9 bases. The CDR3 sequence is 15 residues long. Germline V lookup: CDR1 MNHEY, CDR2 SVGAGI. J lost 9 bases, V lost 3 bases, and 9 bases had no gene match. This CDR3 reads CASSYDAGGPFEQFF. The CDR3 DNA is TGTGCCAGCAGTTATGATGCGGGGGGGCCATTTGAGCAGTTCTTC.

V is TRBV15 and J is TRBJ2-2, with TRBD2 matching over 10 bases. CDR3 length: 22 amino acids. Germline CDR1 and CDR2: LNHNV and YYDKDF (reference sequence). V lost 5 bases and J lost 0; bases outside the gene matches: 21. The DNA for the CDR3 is TGTGCCACCAGCGGTCAAAGACCGGGACGGAAACTAGCGGGGCCGAACACCGGGGAGCTGTTTTTT. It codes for CATSGQRPGRKLAGPNTGELFF.

CDR3 DNA: TGTGCCAGCAGTCGACAGTCCATGAACACTGAAGCTTTCTTT. Translating gives CASSRQSMNTEAFF. The J gene is TRBJ1-1, the V gene TRBV28, with a tentative D call TRBD1 (5 bases). The CDR3 loop spans 14 amino acids. Germline loops: CDR1 MDHEN, CDR2 SYDVKM. V shed 5 bases and J shed 0 bases, with 10 bases lying between them.

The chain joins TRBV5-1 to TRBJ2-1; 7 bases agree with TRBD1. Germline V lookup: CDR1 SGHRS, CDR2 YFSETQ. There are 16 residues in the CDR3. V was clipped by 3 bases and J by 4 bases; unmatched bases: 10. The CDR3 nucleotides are TGCGCCAGCAGCTCGGATTCCGGGACAGTATACAATGAGCAGTTCTTC. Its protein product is CASSSDSGTVYNEQFF.

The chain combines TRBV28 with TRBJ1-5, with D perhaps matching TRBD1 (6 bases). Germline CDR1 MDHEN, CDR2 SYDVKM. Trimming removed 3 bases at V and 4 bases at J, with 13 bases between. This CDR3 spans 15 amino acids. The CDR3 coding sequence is TGTGCCAGCAGTTTGCAGGGGACACTAAATCAGCCCCAGCATTTT. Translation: CASSLQGTLNQPQHF.

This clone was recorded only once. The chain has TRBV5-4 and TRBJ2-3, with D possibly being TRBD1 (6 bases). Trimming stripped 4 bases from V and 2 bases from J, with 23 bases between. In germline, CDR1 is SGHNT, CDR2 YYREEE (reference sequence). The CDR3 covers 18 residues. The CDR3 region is CASSGRDGTHGVTDTQYF. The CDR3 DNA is TGTGCCAGCAGCGGACGCGACGGGACACACGGGGTCACAGATACGCAGTATTTT.

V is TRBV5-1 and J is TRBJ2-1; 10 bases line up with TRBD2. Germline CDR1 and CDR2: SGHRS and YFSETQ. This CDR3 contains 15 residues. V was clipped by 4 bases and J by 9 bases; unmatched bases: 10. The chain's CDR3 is CASSPVGASGGEQFF. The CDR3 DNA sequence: TGCGCCAGCAGCCCCGTTGGGGCTAGCGGGGGTGAGCAGTTCTTC.

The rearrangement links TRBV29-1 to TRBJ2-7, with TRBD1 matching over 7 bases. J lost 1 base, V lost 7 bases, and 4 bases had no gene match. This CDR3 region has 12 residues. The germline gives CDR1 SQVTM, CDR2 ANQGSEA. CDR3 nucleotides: TGCAGCGCCGAGGGACAGTCCTACGAGCAGTACTTC. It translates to CSAEGQSYEQYF.

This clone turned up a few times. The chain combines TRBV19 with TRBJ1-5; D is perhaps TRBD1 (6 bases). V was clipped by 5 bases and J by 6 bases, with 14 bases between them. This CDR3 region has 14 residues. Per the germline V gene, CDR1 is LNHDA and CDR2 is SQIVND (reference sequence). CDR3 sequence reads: CASSPKGGPQPQHF. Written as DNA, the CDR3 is TGTGCCAGTAGTCCCAAGGGGGGGCCTCAGCCCCAGCATTTT.

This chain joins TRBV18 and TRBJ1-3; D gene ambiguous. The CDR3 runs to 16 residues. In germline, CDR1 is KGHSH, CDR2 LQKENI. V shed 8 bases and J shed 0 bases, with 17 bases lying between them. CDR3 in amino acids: CASNHRGESSGNTIYF. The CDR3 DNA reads TGTGCCAGCAATCACCGGGGAGAAAGCTCTGGAAACACCATATATTTT.

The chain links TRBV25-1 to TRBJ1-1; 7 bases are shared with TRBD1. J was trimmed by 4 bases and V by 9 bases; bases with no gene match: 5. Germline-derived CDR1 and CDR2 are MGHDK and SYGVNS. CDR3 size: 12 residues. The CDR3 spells CASSPGGTEAFF. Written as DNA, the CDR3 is TGTGCCAGTTCCCCAGGGGGCACTGAAGCTTTCTTT. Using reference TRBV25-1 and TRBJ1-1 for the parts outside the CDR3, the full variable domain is EADIYQTPRYLVIGTGKKITLECSQTMGHDKMYWYQQDPGMELHLIHYSYGVNSTEKGDLSSESTVSRIRTEHFPLTLESARPSHTSQYLCASSPGGTEAFFGQGTRLTVV.

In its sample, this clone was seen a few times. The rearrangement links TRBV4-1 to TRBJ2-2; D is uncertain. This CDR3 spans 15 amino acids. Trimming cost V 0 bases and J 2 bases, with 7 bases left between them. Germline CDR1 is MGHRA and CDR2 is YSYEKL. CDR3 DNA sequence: TGCGCCAGCAGCCAAGAGAGTTCTAACACCGGGGAGCTGTTTTTT. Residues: CASSQESSNTGELFF.

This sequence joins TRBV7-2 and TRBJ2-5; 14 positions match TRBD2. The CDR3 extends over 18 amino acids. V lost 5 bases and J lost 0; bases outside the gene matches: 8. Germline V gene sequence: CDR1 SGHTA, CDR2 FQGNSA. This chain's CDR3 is CASSPGLAGGWYQETQYF. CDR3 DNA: TGTGCCAGCAGCCCCGGACTAGCGGGGGGCTGGTACCAAGAGACCCAGTACTTC.